This T cell receptor (beta chain) was found in a study of OX40 agonist ivuxolimab in advanced cancers. On the study more broadly: Dose-escalation cases comprised hepatocellular carcinoma, melanoma, renal cell or head and neck cancer.

The germline V and J ends were trimmed by 2 bases and 2 bases, with 11 bases remaining between them. From germline, CDR1 is SGDLS and CDR2 YYNGEE. The CDR3 has 15 amino acids. The protocol was immunoSEQ multiplex PCR, while the TCRdb copy is restricted to in-frame clones and leaves out a portion. Of about 61,000 clones listed, roughly 86% are singletons. Specimen: CD4+ or CD8+ T cells sorted from blood, collected in a trial of the OX40 agonist ivuxolimab. The chain couples TRBV9 to TRBJ1-3; maybe TRBD1 (5 bases). The sequence derives from an adult with an advanced solid tumor such as melanoma, head and neck, liver or kidney cancer. For the CDR3, the DNA is TGTGCCAGCAGCGTTACAGGTTTACCTGGAAACACCATATATTTT. This encodes CASSVTGLPGNTIYF. Drawing the rest from reference TRBV9 and TRBJ1-3, the complete variable domain is DSGVTQTPKHLITATGQRVTLRCSPRSGDLSVYWYQQSLDQGLQFLIQYYNGEERAKGNILERFSAQQFPDLHSELNLSSLELGDSALYFCASSVTGLPGNTIYFGEGSWLTVV.